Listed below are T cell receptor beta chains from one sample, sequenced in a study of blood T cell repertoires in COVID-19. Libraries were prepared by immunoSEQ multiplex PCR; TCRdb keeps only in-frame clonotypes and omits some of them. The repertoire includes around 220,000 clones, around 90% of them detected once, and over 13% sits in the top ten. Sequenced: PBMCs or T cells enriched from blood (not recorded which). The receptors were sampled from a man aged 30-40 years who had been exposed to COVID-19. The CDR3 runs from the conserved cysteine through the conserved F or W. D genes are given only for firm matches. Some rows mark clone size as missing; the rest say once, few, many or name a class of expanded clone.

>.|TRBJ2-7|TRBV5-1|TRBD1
TGCGCCAGCAGCTTCCTTCCCACAGGGGGCTTCTACGAGCAGTACTTC
CASSFLPTGGFYEQYF
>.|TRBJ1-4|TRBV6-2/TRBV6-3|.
TGTGCCAGCAGTTACATCTCGGCTAATGAAAAACTGTTTTTT
CASSYISANEKLFF
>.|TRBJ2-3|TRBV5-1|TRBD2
TGCGCCAGCAGACGACTAGCGGGGGGTTCAGATACGCAGTATTTT
CASRRLAGGSDTQYF
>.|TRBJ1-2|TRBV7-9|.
TGTGCCAGCAGCTTAGATTCAGCTAACTATGGCTACACCTTC
CASSLDSANYGYTF
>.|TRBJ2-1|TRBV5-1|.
TGCGCCAGCAGCTGGAGGGATGAGCAGTTCTTC
CASSWRDEQFF
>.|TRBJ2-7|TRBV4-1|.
TGCGCCAGCAGCCAAGTCTTTCACTTCAACCGGGGGAAGATCTCCTACGAGCAGTACTTC
CASSQVFHFNRGKISYEQYF
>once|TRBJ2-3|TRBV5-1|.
TGCGCCAGCAGCTCACAGGGCACAGATACGCAGTATTTT
CASSSQGTDTQYF
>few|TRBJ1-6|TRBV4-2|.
TGTGCCAGCAGCCAAGGGCAGGGCAATTCACCCCTCCACTTT
CASSQGQGNSPLHF
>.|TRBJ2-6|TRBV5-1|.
TGCGCCAGCAGCTCCCAGGGGTCTGGGGCCAACGTCCTGACTTTC
CASSSQGSGANVLTF
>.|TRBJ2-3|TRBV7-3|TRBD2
TGTGCCAGCAGCTCCTATAGCGGGGGCCGACGCTCCGATACGCAGTATTTT
CASSSYSGGRRSDTQYF
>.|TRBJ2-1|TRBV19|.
TGTGCCAGTAGTATACTGACAGACAATGAGCAGTTCTTC
CASSILTDNEQFF
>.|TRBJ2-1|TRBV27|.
TGTGCCAGCAGTTTAATGCACGGCGGCAATGAGCAGTTCTTC
CASSLMHGGNEQFF
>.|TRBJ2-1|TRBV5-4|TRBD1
TGTGCCAGCCGACAGGGGGGCGGCAATGAGCAGTTCTTC
CASRQGGGNEQFF
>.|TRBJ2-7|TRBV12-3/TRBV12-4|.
TGTGCCAGCAGTTTGGGACTTATGAACGAGCAGTACTTC
CASSLGLMNEQYF
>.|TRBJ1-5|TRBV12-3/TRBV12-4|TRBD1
TGTGCCAGCAGAGGACAGGGTGGTCAGCCCCAGCATTTT
CASRGQGGQPQHF
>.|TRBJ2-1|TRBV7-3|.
TGTGCCAGCAGCTTAAGCGATAGCTCCTACAATGAGCAGTTCTTC
CASSLSDSSYNEQFF
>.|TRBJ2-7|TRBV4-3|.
TGCGCCAGCAGCCAAGAACGGCCCTACCTGGGGAGCTCCTACGAGCAGTACTTC
CASSQERPYLGSSYEQYF
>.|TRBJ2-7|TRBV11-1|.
TGTGCCAGCAGCTTAGGAGGATCTAGTGAGCAGTACTTC
CASSLGGSSEQYF
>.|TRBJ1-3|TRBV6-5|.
TGTGCCAGCCTAGGGGCGGGAAACACCATATATTTT
CASLGAGNTIYF
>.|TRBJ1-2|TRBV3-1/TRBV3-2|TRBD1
TGTGCCAGCAGCCGACAGGGGCCCCATGGCTACACCTTC
CASSRQGPHGYTF
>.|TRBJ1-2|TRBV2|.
TGTGCCAGCCGGACAGCAAACTATGGCTACACCTTC
CASRTANYGYTF
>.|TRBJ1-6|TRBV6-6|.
TGTGCCAGCAGTTACCATCCCCCTAGTTCACCCCTCCACTTT
CASSYHPPSSPLHF
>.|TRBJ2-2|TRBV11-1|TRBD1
TGTGCCAGCAGCTTCGACAGGGTCGTTGGGGAGCTGTTTTTT
CASSFDRVVGELFF
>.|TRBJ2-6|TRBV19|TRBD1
TGTGCCAGTAATACTCCGGGACAGGGCGTCTCTGGGGCCAACGTCCTGACTTTC
CASNTPGQGVSGANVLTF
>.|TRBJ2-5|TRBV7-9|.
TGTGCCAGCAGCTTAGGGAGCCTGGCTACCGAGGAGACCCAGTACTTC
CASSLGSLATEETQYF
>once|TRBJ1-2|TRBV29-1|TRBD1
TGCAGCGTGGAACTCCGGGACAGGGGATCGGGCTACACCTTC
CSVELRDRGSGYTF
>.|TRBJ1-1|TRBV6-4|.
TGTGCCAGCAGTGCCCGGGATCACACTGAAGCTTTCTTT
CASSARDHTEAFF
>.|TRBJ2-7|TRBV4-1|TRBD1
TGCGCCAGCAGCCGGAGACAGGGCCCCTACGAGCAGTACTTC
CASSRRQGPYEQYF
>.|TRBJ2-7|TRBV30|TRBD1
TGTGCCTGCCGGGACAGGGACCACGAGCAGTACTTC
CACRDRDHEQYF
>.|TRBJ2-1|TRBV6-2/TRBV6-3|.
TGTGCCAGCAGTCGACAGTCCAGCTCCTACAATGAGCAGTTCTTC
CASSRQSSSYNEQFF
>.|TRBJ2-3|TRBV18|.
TGTGCCAGCTCACCGCGCTGGAGGTGGAGCACAGATACGCAGTATTTT
CASSPRWRWSTDTQYF
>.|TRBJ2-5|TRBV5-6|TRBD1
TGTGCCAGCAGCCAACCTGGACAGGGTAAAGAGACCCAGTACTTC
CASSQPGQGKETQYF
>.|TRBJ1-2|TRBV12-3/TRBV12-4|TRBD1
TGTGCCAGCAGTTTGGAGACAGGGAGTGGCTACACCTTC
CASSLETGSGYTF
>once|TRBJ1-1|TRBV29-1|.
TGCAGCGTTAGTCGGAGGGGTGACACTGAAGCTTTCTTT
CSVSRRGDTEAFF
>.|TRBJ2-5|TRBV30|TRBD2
TGTGCCTGGAGGGGGAGGGGCAGGGAGACCCAGTACTTC
CAWRGRGRETQYF
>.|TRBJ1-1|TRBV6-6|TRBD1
TGTGCCAGCAGTCTCCGGGACAGGGCGACTGAAGCTTTCTTT
CASSLRDRATEAFF
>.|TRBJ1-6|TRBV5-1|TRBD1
TGCGCCAGCAGCCTGGGACAGACTAATTCACCCCTCCACTTT
CASSLGQTNSPLHF
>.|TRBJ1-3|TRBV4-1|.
TGCGCCAGCAGCCAAGGAGTATCTCTAGAAAACACCATATATTTT
CASSQGVSLENTIYF
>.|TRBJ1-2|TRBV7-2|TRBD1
TGTGCCAGCAGCCCCAGGACAGGGCGATATATTAACTATGGCTACACCTTC
CASSPRTGRYINYGYTF
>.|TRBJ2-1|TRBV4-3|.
TGCGCCAGCAGCCAATCGCCGGCAGGGGCCTACAATGAGCAGTTCTTC
CASSQSPAGAYNEQFF
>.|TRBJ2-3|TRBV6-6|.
TGTGCCAGCAGTTACTTTAAAGGGGACACAGATACGCAGTATTTT
CASSYFKGDTDTQYF
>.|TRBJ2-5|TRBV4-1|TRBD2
TGCGCCACCTCGAGACGGGGAGGGGAGACCCAGTACTTC
CATSRRGGETQYF
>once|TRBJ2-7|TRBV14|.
TGTGCCAGCAGCCAGGGCGTCGCGATGCAGCAGTACTTC
CASSQGVAMQQYF
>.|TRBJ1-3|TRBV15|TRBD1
TGTGCCACCAGCACCCGACAGGGTACCTCTGGAAACACCATATATTTT
CATSTRQGTSGNTIYF
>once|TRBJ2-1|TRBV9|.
TGTGCCAGCAGCGTAGAGCTCTCCTACAATGAGCAGTTCTTC
CASSVELSYNEQFF
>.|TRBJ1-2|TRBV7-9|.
TGTGCCAGCAGCTCACAGGGATGGTATGGCTACACCTTC
CASSSQGWYGYTF
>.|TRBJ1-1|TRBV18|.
TGTGCCAGCTCACCGCCGAACAGACCTGAAGCTTTCTTT
CASSPPNRPEAFF
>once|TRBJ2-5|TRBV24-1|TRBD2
TGTGCCACCAGTGACCCCACTAGCGGGGGAGTCCAAGAGACCCAGTACTTC
CATSDPTSGGVQETQYF
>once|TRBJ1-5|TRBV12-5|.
TGTGCTAGTGGTTTGGGCAGGGCGGATCAGCCCCAGCATTTT
CASGLGRADQPQHF
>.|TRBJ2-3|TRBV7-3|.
TGTGCCAGCAGCTTAACGTATTTTGGCGGGGGCCTTGGAGCAGATACGCAGTATTTT
CASSLTYFGGGLGADTQYF